These 27 T cell receptor beta chains were all obtained from the same sample, sequenced in a study of shared clonotypes between healthy human individuals. Data came from immunoSEQ multiplex PCR; TCRdb stores just in-frame clones and leaves some out. Among about 2.2 million clones listed, around 93% were seen once. Terminally differentiated effector memory CD45RA+ cells were left out of the naive CD8 fraction, which was CD45RO-negative and positively selected for CCR7. Sequenced input: naive CD8+ T cells from PBMCs. The receptors stem from a man between 18 and 35 years old in good health. Some clones in this sample may be carry-over from other donors' samples.

The chain combines TRBV30 with TRBJ2-5; D is unresolved. Trimming pared 5 bases from V and 5 bases from J, leaving 15 bases between. Looked up from germline, CDR1 is GTSNPN and CDR2 is SVGIG (reference sequence). The CDR3 runs 13 residues. CDR3 bases: TGTGCCTGGGAACCCAAGGAGATGGAGACCCAGTACTTC. Translated: CAWEPKEMETQYF. Together with reference TRBV30 and TRBJ2-5, the CDR3 gives the full variable domain: SQTIHQWPATLVQPVGSPLSLECTVEGTSNPNLYWYRQAAGRGLQLLFYSVGIGQISSEVPQNLSASRPQDRQFILSSKKLLLSDSGFYLCAWEPKEMETQYFGPGTRLLVL.

Worth noting for this clone: This sample includes further DNA sequences coding for the same CDR3. This chain joins TRBV28 and TRBJ2-1; D is unresolved. Trimming shortened V by 1 base and J by 4 bases, and 5 bases separated the two germline ends. CDR3 length: 13 residues. CDR1 and CDR2 from the germline V gene are MDHEN and SYDVKM. CDR3 coding DNA: TGTGCCAGCAGTTTATCTGGTTACAATGAGCAGTTCTTC. Protein sequence: CASSLSGYNEQFF. The variable domain in full, with the rest retrieved from reference TRBV28 and TRBJ2-1, is DVKVTQSSRYLVKRTGEKVFLECVQDMDHENMFWYRQDPGLGLRLIYFSYDVKMKEKGDIPEGYSVSREKKERFSLILESASTNQTSMYLCASSLSGYNEQFFGPGTRLTVL.

V is TRBV11-2 and J is TRBJ2-7; D uncertain. Germline V gene data show CDR1 as SGHAT and CDR2 as FQNNGV. The CDR3 is 14 residues long. V lost 2 bases to trimming and J lost 0 bases, with 8 bases between them. CDR3 DNA: TGTGCCAGCAGCTTATGGCGGTCCTCCTACGAGCAGTACTTC. It codes for CASSLWRSSYEQYF. The entire variable domain, with the rest obtained from reference TRBV11-2 and TRBJ2-7, is as follows: EAGVAQSPRYKIIEKRQSVAFWCNPISGHATLYWYQQILGQGPKLLIQFQNNGVVDDSQLPKDRFSAERLKGVDSTLKIQPAKLEDSAVYLCASSLWRSSYEQYFGPGTRLTVT.

This chain uses TRBV5-1 with TRBJ1-1; 9 bases agree with TRBD1. CDR3 length: 16 amino acids. Germline V gives CDR1 SGHRS, CDR2 YFSETQ. V dropped 4 bases and J dropped 0; count of bases not matched to a gene: 7. CDR3 amino acids: CASSLDRGTMNTEAFF. CDR3 DNA sequence: TGCGCCAGCAGCCTAGACAGGGGGACGATGAACACTGAAGCTTTCTTT.

The chain combines TRBV19 with TRBJ2-7, with TRBD2 matching over 7 bases. The junction had 6 bases not matched to a gene; V was cut back by 1 base and J by 3 bases. CDR1 is LNHDA and CDR2 is SQIVND in the germline V gene (reference sequence). The CDR3 has 15 residues. CDR3 DNA sequence: TGTGCCAGTAGTATAGGGCCGGGAGGCCTCTACGAGCAGTACTTC. Its translation: CASSIGPGGLYEQYF. The full variable domain, its missing parts supplied by reference TRBV19 and TRBJ2-7, is DGGITQSPKYLFRKEGQNVTLSCEQNLNHDAMYWYRQDPGQGLRLIYYSQIVNDFQKGDIAEGYSVSREKKESFPLTVTSAQKNPTAFYLCASSIGPGGLYEQYFGPGTRLTVT.

V gene TRBV6-6 combines with J gene TRBJ2-7; D possibly matches TRBD1 or TRBD2 (5 bases each). Germline values: CDR1 MNHNY, CDR2 SVGAGI (reference sequence). This CDR3 has 14 amino acids. V was pared by 3 bases and J by 0 bases, with 9 bases between. CDR3 nucleotide sequence: TGTGCCAGCAGTTATGTGAGGGGCTCCTACGAGCAGTACTTC. This sequence encodes CASSYVRGSYEQYF.

The V call is TRBV5-6, the J call TRBJ2-7; TRBD2 agrees at 10 bases. Germline CDR1 is SGHDT and CDR2 is YYEEEE. V trimming: 0 bases; J trimming: 3 bases; junction bases outside the gene matches: 9. This CDR3 has 17 amino acids. Here the CDR3 reads CASSLALAGVIGYEQYF. CDR3 coding DNA: TGTGCCAGCAGCTTGGCCCTAGCGGGAGTTATAGGCTACGAGCAGTACTTC.

V gene TRBV9 combines with J gene TRBJ1-1; D is possibly TRBD1 (5 bases). Looked up from germline, CDR1 is SGDLS and CDR2 is YYNGEE. Deletions cut 3 bases from V and 8 bases from J, with 20 bases between. The CDR3 consists of 15 residues. CDR3 loop: CASSADSGPRREAFF. CDR3 in DNA: TGTGCCAGCAGCGCCGACTCGGGACCTAGGCGGGAAGCTTTCTTT.

The gene calls are TRBV6-5 and TRBJ1-3; unclear D gene. Trimming removed 6 bases from V and 0 bases from J, with 12 bases in between. Germline assignment: CDR1 MNHEY and CDR2 SVGAGI. This CDR3 comprises 15 residues. In DNA, the CDR3 is TGTGCCAGCAGGACCTCGGACGGCTCTGGAAACACCATATATTTT. This sequence encodes CASRTSDGSGNTIYF.

This sequence joins TRBV27 and TRBJ1-5, with 8 nucleotides matching TRBD1. The germline V gene encodes CDR1 MNHEY and CDR2 SMNVEV (reference sequence). CDR3 length: 14 amino acids. The trim removed 8 bases at V and 6 bases at J, leaving 9 bases unmatched. The CDR3 loop is CASSPIRGRQPQHF. The DNA of the CDR3 is TGTGCCAGCTCCCCCATCAGGGGGCGTCAGCCCCAGCATTTT.

The CDR3 nucleotides are TGTGCCAGCAGTCCCGGGACTAGCGGGCGTACCTACGAGCAGTACTTC. Protein: CASSPGTSGRTYEQYF. The chain joins TRBV27 to TRBJ2-7; 12 positions agree with TRBD2. The germline CDR1 and CDR2 sequences are MNHEY and SMNVEV (reference sequence). V gave up 5 bases and J gave up 2 bases; unmatched junction bases: 7. This CDR3 contains 16 residues.

This chain connects TRBV6-5 to TRBJ2-2; 8 positions match TRBD1. The length of the CDR3 is 15 residues. In germline, CDR1 is MNHEY, CDR2 SVGAGI. Trimming removed 6 bases from V and 1 base from J; junction bases left unmatched: 4. The CDR3 spells CASRTTGGNTGELFF. The DNA of the CDR3 is TGTGCCAGCAGGACAACAGGGGGGAACACCGGGGAGCTGTTTTTT.

Points on this clone: Sequence at one end of the junction differs from germline and may be a read error. The J gene is TRBJ2-1, the V gene TRBV19; 7 bases fit TRBD2. The germline CDR1 and CDR2 sequences are LNHDA and SQIVND (reference sequence). The CDR3 is made up of 14 amino acids. In nucleotides, the CDR3 is TGTGCCAGTAGTATCCGGGGGGAGGGTAATGATCAGTTCTTC. Translated, it gives CASSIRGEGNDQFF.

About this clone itself: The sample holds other DNA sequences that translate to the same CDR3. The rearrangement links TRBV27 to TRBJ2-1; 13 positions agree with TRBD2. The CDR3 runs to 15 residues. After removal of 3 bases from V and 4 bases from J, the junction contained 0 bases not matched to a gene. The germline CDR1 and CDR2 sequences are MNHEY and SMNVEV (reference sequence). The CDR3 loop reads CASSLGLAGYNEQFF. CDR3 DNA sequence: TGTGCCAGCAGTTTGGGACTAGCGGGATACAATGAGCAGTTCTTC.

This chain links TRBV6-6 with TRBJ1-3, with D possibly matching TRBD1 (5 bases). CDR1 and CDR2 (germline): MNHNY, SVGAGI (reference sequence). This CDR3 is 13 amino acids long. V was cut by 8 bases and J by 6 bases, with 14 bases left in between. The CDR3 nucleotides read TGTGCCAGCCGTCCCGACAGAGCAAACACCATATATTTT. Translated, it gives CASRPDRANTIYF.

A remark on this clone: The same CDR3 arises from other DNA sequences in this sample as well. The CDR3 sequence: CASSVGGQGYEQYF. As DNA, the CDR3 is TGTGCCAGCAGCGTAGGGGGACAGGGGTACGAGCAGTACTTC. The chain uses TRBV9 and TRBJ2-7, with 10 bases identical to TRBD1. The V gene end was trimmed by 0 bases and the J gene end by 4 bases; junction bases not matched to a gene: 1. Germline values: CDR1 SGDLS, CDR2 YYNGEE. This CDR3 has 14 amino acids.

This clone occurred a few times. Other nucleotide sequences in the sample specify the same CDR3. The chain combines TRBV9 with TRBJ1-3; no clear D gene. V lost 0 bases to trimming and J lost 4 bases, with 11 bases between them. Germline V gives CDR1 SGDLS, CDR2 YYNGEE. There are 15 residues in the CDR3. CDR3 amino acids: CASSVEGISGNTIYF. Here the CDR3 DNA reads TGTGCCAGCAGCGTAGAGGGAATCTCCGGAAACACCATATATTTT.

The V gene is TRBV7-3, the J gene TRBJ2-5; D is uncertain. This CDR3 contains 15 residues. V dropped 5 bases and J dropped 3 bases, with 16 bases sitting between them. Looked up from germline, CDR1 is SGHTA and CDR2 is FQGTGA. The CDR3 coding sequence is TGTGCCAGCAGCCCCGGTCGGGCTAGAAAAGAGACCCAGTACTTC. Encoded protein: CASSPGRARKETQYF. The full variable domain, its missing parts supplied by reference TRBV7-3 and TRBJ2-5, is GAGVSQTPSNKVTEKGKYVELRCDPISGHTALYWYRQSLGQGPEFLIYFQGTGAADDSGLPNDRFFAVRPEGSVSTLKIQRTERGDSAVYLCASSPGRARKETQYFGPGTRLLVL.

The chain carries TRBV10-3 and TRBJ1-1; 7 positions match TRBD1. The germline V gene has CDR1 ENHRY and CDR2 SYGVKD. CDR3 size: 14 residues. Trimming took 10 bases from V and 0 from J; bases not matched to a gene: 8. The CDR3 is CATDTTGMNTEAFF. CDR3 coding DNA: TGTGCCACCGATACGACAGGGATGAACACTGAAGCTTTCTTT.

J is TRBJ2-1 and V is TRBV6-1, with 7 bases lining up with TRBD2. The CDR3 runs 14 residues. V lost 6 bases to trimming and J lost 7 bases; unmatched junction nucleotides: 9. The germline V gene encodes CDR1 MNHNS and CDR2 SASEGT. The CDR3 DNA follows: TGTGCCAGCAGGGGAGCGGGGTCTGGTAATGAGCAGTTCTTC. The encoded protein is CASRGAGSGNEQFF.

The V and J genes are TRBV29-1 and TRBJ2-7, with D possibly matching TRBD1 (5 bases). This CDR3 spans 12 amino acids. Trimming left V 4 bases short and J 1 base short, with 8 bases between. Germline V gives CDR1 SQVTM, CDR2 ANQGSEA. For the CDR3, the DNA is TGCAGCGTTGGGACACGGTCCTACGAGCAGTACTTC. As protein: CSVGTRSYEQYF.

V is TRBV7-8 and J is TRBJ1-2; weak D call: TRBD1 (5 bases). V was trimmed by 1 base and J by 3 bases, leaving 15 bases between them. The CDR3 totals 16 residues. The germline gives CDR1 SGHVS, CDR2 FQNEAQ. The CDR3 DNA is TGTGCCAGCAGCTTAGTTGTCGGGGGACCGGACTATGGCTACACCTTC. Residues: CASSLVVGGPDYGYTF.

V usage is TRBV5-1 and J usage is TRBJ1-1, with D hard to call. Trimming cost V 4 bases and J 4 bases, with 11 bases left between them. The CDR3 extends over 13 amino acids. Germline assignment: CDR1 SGHRS and CDR2 YFSETQ. CDR3 protein: CASSLGPATEAFF. CDR3 DNA sequence: TGCGCCAGCAGCCTAGGGCCTGCCACTGAAGCTTTCTTT.

This clone was observed once. In DNA form, the CDR3 reads TGTGCCAGCAGTTACACGGGGTCAGCAGCCTACAATGAGCAGTTCTTC. Translating gives CASSYTGSAAYNEQFF. The genes are TRBV6-6 and TRBJ2-1; D may be TRBD2 (5 bases). CDR3 size: 16 residues. V lost 2 bases to trimming and J lost 2 bases, with 13 bases between them. Looked up from germline, CDR1 is MNHNY and CDR2 is SVGAGI (reference sequence).

For the CDR3, the DNA is TGTGCCAGCAGCGGGACTAGCGGATCAACAGCGCAGTTCTTC. As protein: CASSGTSGSTAQFF. The chain is built from TRBV9 and TRBJ2-1; TRBD2 aligns across 10 bases. Germline CDR1 and CDR2: SGDLS and YYNGEE. Unmatched junction bases numbered 9, after V lost 3 bases and J lost 12 bases. This CDR3 comprises 14 residues.

The rearrangement links TRBV5-8 to TRBJ1-1; 8 bases align to TRBD1. After removal of 4 bases from V and 3 bases from J, the junction contained 5 bases not matched to a gene. Germline CDR1 and CDR2: SGHTS and YDEGEE. This CDR3 has 14 residues. The CDR3 loop is CASSTTQGDTEAFF. CDR3 coding DNA: TGTGCCAGCAGCACGACACAGGGGGACACTGAAGCTTTCTTT.

The chain couples TRBV27 to TRBJ1-2; D is unresolved. The V gene's germline CDR1 is MNHEY and CDR2 SMNVEV (reference sequence). This CDR3 has 14 residues. V lost 2 bases and J lost 7, with 14 bases in between. The CDR3 sequence: CASSLDGRGSGYTF. The DNA for the CDR3 is TGTGCCAGCAGTTTAGACGGGCGAGGGTCTGGCTACACCTTC.